The rows below give T cell receptor beta chains drawn from one sample of a study of T cells in tuberculosis. Sequenced by immunoSEQ multiplex PCR; TCRdb stores in-frame clones only, minus some. The repertoire holds about 40,000 clones, with 94% as singletons. The sequenced material came from PBMCs. These receptors all stem from a donor under 30 with latent tuberculosis or without tuberculosis infection. Some clones in this sample may be carry-over from other donors' samples. Both conserved end residues are part of each CDR3. D genes are given only for firm matches. Clone size is stated in some rows and not others, as once, few, many or a class when expanded.

j_call clone_size d_call v_call cdr3_aa cdr3_nt
TRBJ1-6 NA NA TRBV9 CASSVVGGKDSPLHF TGTGCCAGCAGCGTAGTAGGGGGAAAGGATTCACCCCTCCACTTT
TRBJ1-6 NA TRBD1 TRBV7-2 CASSFSGTVISPLHF TGTGCCAGCAGCTTCTCCGGGACAGTAATTTCACCCCTCCACTTT
TRBJ2-7 NA NA TRBV6-1 CASSEVGSSYEQYF TGTGCCAGCAGTGAAGTGGGCAGCTCCTACGAGCAGTACTTC
TRBJ1-2 NA NA TRBV6-1 CASKTVYGYTF TGTGCCAGCAAGACAGTATATGGCTACACCTTC
TRBJ2-1 NA TRBD2 TRBV5-4 CASSLERGAPREQFF TGTGCCAGCAGCTTGGAGCGGGGGGCCCCCAGAGAGCAGTTCTTC
TRBJ2-2 NA TRBD2 TRBV5-4 CASSSLAGGPGGELFF TGTGCCAGTAGCTCATTAGCGGGGGGGCCCGGCGGGGAGCTGTTTTTT
TRBJ2-1 NA TRBD1 TRBV7-9 CASSDQGQGLNEQFF TGTGCCAGCAGCGATCAGGGACAGGGACTGAATGAGCAGTTCTTC
TRBJ1-6 NA NA TRBV7-8 CASSLEGHRNSPLHF TGTGCCAGCAGCTTAGAGGGACATCGTAATTCACCCCTCCACTTT
TRBJ1-1 NA NA TRBV18 CASSPPYGGARVTAFF TGTGCCAGCTCACCACCGTACGGGGGAGCCCGGGTCACGGCTTTCTTT
TRBJ2-7 NA NA TRBV4-3 CASSQDFRNYEQYF TGCGCCAGCAGCCAAGATTTCAGGAACTACGAGCAGTACTTC
TRBJ2-3 few TRBD1 TRBV11-2 CASSFTGGDTQYF TGTGCCAGCAGCTTTACAGGGGGGGATACGCAGTATTTT
TRBJ2-1 NA TRBD2 TRBV4-3 CASSQGLAGGYNEQFF TGCGCCAGCAGCCAGGGACTAGCGGGGGGGTACAATGAGCAGTTCTTC
TRBJ2-7 once NA TRBV5-6 CASSPLDRFVYEQYF TGTGCCAGCAGCCCATTGGACAGATTCGTCTACGAGCAGTACTTC
TRBJ2-5 NA NA TRBV2 CASNSRVWVASEETQYF TGTGCCAGCAATTCGAGGGTTTGGGTAGCTTCAGAGGAGACCCAGTACTTC
TRBJ2-4 NA NA TRBV14 CASSRDRYRAPHF TGTGCCAGCAGCCGGGACCGGTACAGGGCCCCCCACTTC